The clone carrying this T cell receptor (beta chain) was picked up many times. Antigen specificity is unknown. Attachment of unique molecular identifiers to individual cDNA molecules was performed in the library. TCRdb re-analysed the RACE reads in MiXCR, keeping a single row per CDR3 protein. This repertoire shows approximately 340,000 distinct CDR3 sequences, 6% to 8.5% found once; its top ten account for more than 7%. The time point is: patch test 1, 2 weeks after DPC sensitization. Documented treatment: therapeutic diphenylcyclopropenone sensitization with weekly scalp DPC. The sample comes from a study of human T cells and chemical hapten exposure. At the level of the study: Patients, a majority of them female, were diagnosed with alopecia areata, totalis or universalis.

The CDR3 has 10 residues. Germline V gene data show CDR1 as SQVTM and CDR2 as ANQGSEA. V lost 5 bases and J lost 8, with 9 bases in between. Study results and limitations: Relative to control repertoires, expanded TCRs gave rise to significantly more large CDR3 similarity clusters.

This clonotype was sampled from a woman aged 18-35 years with alopecia areata. Some clones in this sample may be carry-over from other donors' samples. V and J are TRBV29-1 and TRBJ1-2; possibly TRBD1 for D (6 bases). Specimen: whole blood, collected in connection with sensitization to the hapten diphenylcyclopropenone (DPC). The CDR3 nucleotides are TGCAGCGTTTCGCAGGGGGGCTACACCTTC. Protein sequence: CSVSQGGYTF.